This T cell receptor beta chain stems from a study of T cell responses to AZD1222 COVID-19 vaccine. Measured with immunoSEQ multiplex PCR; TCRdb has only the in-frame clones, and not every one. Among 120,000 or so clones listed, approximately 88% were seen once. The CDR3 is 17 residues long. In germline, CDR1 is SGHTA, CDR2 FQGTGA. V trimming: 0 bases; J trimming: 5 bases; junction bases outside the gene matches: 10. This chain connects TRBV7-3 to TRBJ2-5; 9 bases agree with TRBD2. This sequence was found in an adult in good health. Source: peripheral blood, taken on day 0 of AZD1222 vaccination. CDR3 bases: TGTGCCAGCAGCTTAACGGGGCTAGCGGGGATGGGGGAGACCCAGTACTTC. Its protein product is CASSLTGLAGMGETQYF.